This record concerns one T cell receptor (beta chain) sequence. Regarding treatment: randomized to nivolumab then ipilimumab (arm A) or the reverse (arm B). None of the patients previously received DNA-damaging chemotherapy. This sample was taken from a study of sequential checkpoint blockade in melanoma. As for the study in general: Arm A got nivolumab then ipilimumab; arm B the reverse, 1:1. Maintenance nivolumab came after either treatment sequence.

TCRdb's copy holds only in-frame clones and misses some; the assay was immunoSEQ multiplex PCR. The sample yields about 29,000 clones, roughly 73% seen once. The CDR3 runs to 15 residues. The germline V gene encodes CDR1 GTSNPN and CDR2 SVGIG (reference sequence). V was clipped by 1 base and J by 0 bases, with 11 bases between them. The chain employs TRBV30 and TRBJ2-3; D is unclear. The input for sequencing was CD8+ T cells sorted from blood (inferred from file names), taken from a patient given nivolumab and ipilimumab in sequence. The clonotype comes from a human donor with melanoma. CDR3 amino acids: CAWSGGSSSTDTQYF. The CDR3 region has the DNA TGTGCCTGGAGTGGAGGCAGCTCTAGCACAGATACGCAGTATTTT.